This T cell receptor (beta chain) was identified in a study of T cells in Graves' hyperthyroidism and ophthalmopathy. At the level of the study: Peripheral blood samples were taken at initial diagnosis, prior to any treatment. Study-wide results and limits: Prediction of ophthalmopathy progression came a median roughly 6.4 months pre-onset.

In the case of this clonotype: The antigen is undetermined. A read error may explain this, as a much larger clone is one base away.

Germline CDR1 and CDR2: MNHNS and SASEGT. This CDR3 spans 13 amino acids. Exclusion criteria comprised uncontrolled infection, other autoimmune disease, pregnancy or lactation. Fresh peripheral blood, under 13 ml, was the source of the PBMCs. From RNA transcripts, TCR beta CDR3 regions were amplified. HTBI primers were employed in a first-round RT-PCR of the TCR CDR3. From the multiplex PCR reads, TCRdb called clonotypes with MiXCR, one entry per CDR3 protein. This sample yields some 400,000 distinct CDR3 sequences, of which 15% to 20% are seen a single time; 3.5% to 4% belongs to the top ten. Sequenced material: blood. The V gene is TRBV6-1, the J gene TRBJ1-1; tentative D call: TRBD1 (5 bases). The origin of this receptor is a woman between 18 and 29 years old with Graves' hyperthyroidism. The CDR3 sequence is CASGLLGRHKACF. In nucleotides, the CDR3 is TGTGCCAGCGGGCTCCTGGGACGGCATAAAGCTTGCTTT.